This TCR beta chain was found in a study of graft-versus-host responses after intestinal transplantation. The CDR3 is 14 amino acids. V lost 0 bases to trimming and J lost 3 bases, with 8 bases between them. Germline V lookup: CDR1 LGHNA, CDR2 YNFKEQ. Using immunoSEQ multiplex PCR, the repertoire was profiled, and TCRdb retains in-frame clones only, with some absent. Seen here are 78,000 or so clones, roughly 87% observed once, and the top ten hold about 8%. Worth noting for this clone: Its antigen is still unknown.

Here the sequenced sample was unstimulated CD8+ T cells sorted from spleen or lymph node cells, taken before transplant. The V call is TRBV4-2, the J call TRBJ2-5; D unresolved. The receptor's source is a human donor who was the organ donor for an intestinal transplant. CDR3 loop: CASSQDWQEETQYF. The CDR3, as DNA: TGTGCCAGCAGCCAAGATTGGCAGGAAGAGACCCAGTACTTC.